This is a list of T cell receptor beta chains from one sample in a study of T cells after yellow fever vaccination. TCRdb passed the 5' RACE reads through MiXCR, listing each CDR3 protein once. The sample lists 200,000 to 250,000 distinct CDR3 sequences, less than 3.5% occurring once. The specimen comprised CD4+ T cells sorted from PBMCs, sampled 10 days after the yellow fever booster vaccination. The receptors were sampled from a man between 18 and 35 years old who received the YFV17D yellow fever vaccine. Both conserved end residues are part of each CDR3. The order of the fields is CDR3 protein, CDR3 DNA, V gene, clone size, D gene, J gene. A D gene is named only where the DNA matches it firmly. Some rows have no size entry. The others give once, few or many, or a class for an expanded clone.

CASSATDGSQGGEAFF | TGTGCCAGCAGTGCCACGGACGGTTCTCAGGGGGGTGAAGCTTTCTTT | TRBV6-5 | few | TRBD1 | TRBJ1-1
CAISEQAGNNEQFF | TGTGCCATCAGTGAGCAGGCGGGGAACAATGAGCAGTTCTTC | TRBV10-3 | few | NA | TRBJ2-1
CSARGDAHGHTDTQYF | TGCAGTGCCCGGGGGGACGCCCACGGCCACACAGATACGCAGTATTTT | TRBV20-1 | NA | TRBD2 | TRBJ2-3
CASSSTPRDGYTF | TGTGCCAGCAGTTCCACACCTAGGGATGGCTACACCTTC | TRBV12-3/TRBV12-4 | NA | NA | TRBJ1-2
CSARDSGGLNEQFF | TGCAGTGCTAGGGATAGCGGGGGGTTAAATGAGCAGTTCTTC | TRBV20-1 | few | TRBD2 | TRBJ2-1
CASSIWLAASSTDTQYF | TGTGCCAGCAGTATATGGTTGGCGGCCTCTAGCACAGATACGCAGTATTTT | TRBV6-2/TRBV6-3 | few | NA | TRBJ2-3
CASSYRPVRDSKNIQYF | TGTGCCAGCAGTTACAGACCTGTTCGAGATTCCAAAAACATTCAGTACTTC | TRBV6-5 | NA | NA | TRBJ2-4
CASSTTGVLSQPQHF | TGTGCCAGCAGCACGACAGGGGTTTTATCTCAGCCCCAGCATTTT | TRBV7-2 | few | TRBD1 | TRBJ1-5
CSARDPSGGNTQYF | TGCAGTGCTAGAGATCCTAGCGGGGGAAATACGCAGTATTTT | TRBV20-1 | many | TRBD2 | TRBJ2-3
CASSRGLEQYF | TGTGCCAGCAGCCGGGGGCTAGAGCAGTACTTC | TRBV6-6 | many | NA | TRBJ2-7
CASSPQGANQPQHF | TGCGCCAGCAGCCCCCAGGGGGCAAATCAGCCCCAGCATTTT | TRBV5-1 | many | TRBD1 | TRBJ1-5
CASSQAEAVYTQYF | TGTGCCAGCAGCCAAGCGGAGGCCGTATATACGCAGTATTTT | TRBV3-1 | many | NA | TRBJ2-3
CASSFWGRAFF | TGTGCCAGCAGCTTTTGGGGGCGAGCTTTCTTT | TRBV7-2 | many | NA | TRBJ1-1
CASSPPGTGGVDGYTF | TGTGCCAGCTCCCCCCCCGGGACAGGGGGCGTCGATGGCTACACCTTC | TRBV18 | NA | TRBD1 | TRBJ1-2
CASSLRGGGTGIWPQHF | TGTGCCAGCAGCTTAAGGGGCGGGGGGACAGGGATTTGGCCCCAGCATTTT | TRBV7-2 | NA | TRBD1 | TRBJ1-5
CATSKRDGRGAGELFF | TGTGCCACCAGCAAACGGGACGGCCGAGGCGCCGGGGAGCTGTTTTTT | TRBV15 | NA | NA | TRBJ2-2
CASSSGVSGTQYF | TGTGCCAGCAGCTCCGGGGTATCCGGGACCCAGTACTTC | TRBV7-2 | many | NA | TRBJ2-5
CSAGGTGNNQPQHF | TGCAGTGCTGGCGGGACAGGGAACAATCAGCCCCAGCATTTT | TRBV20-1 | NA | TRBD1 | TRBJ1-5
CSARDVRAGNTGELFF | TGCAGTGCTAGGGATGTTAGGGCGGGGAACACCGGGGAGCTGTTTTTT | TRBV20-1 | many | NA | TRBJ2-2
CASSLRPLGDEQYF | TGTGCCAGCAGCTTAAGACCCCTGGGGGACGAGCAGTACTTC | TRBV7-2 | few | NA | TRBJ2-7
CASSLRRGPTDTQYF | TGTGCCAGCAGTTTAAGAAGGGGACCCACAGATACGCAGTATTTT | TRBV28 | many | NA | TRBJ2-3
CASSFSYGSYEQYF | TGTGCCAGCAGTTTTAGTTACGGCTCCTACGAGCAGTACTTC | TRBV12-3/TRBV12-4 | few | NA | TRBJ2-7
CASGPYGQPQHF | TGTGCCAGCGGACCATATGGTCAGCCCCAGCATTTT | TRBV7-2 | many | NA | TRBJ1-5
CASSLGGRDGNTEAFF | TGCGCCAGCAGCTTGGGCGGCAGGGACGGAAACACTGAAGCTTTCTTT | TRBV5-1 | many | NA | TRBJ1-1
CASSQDTAGTSGEQFF | TGTGCCAGCAGCCAAGATACCGCCGGGACTAGCGGAGAGCAGTTCTTC | TRBV3-1 | many | TRBD2 | TRBJ2-1